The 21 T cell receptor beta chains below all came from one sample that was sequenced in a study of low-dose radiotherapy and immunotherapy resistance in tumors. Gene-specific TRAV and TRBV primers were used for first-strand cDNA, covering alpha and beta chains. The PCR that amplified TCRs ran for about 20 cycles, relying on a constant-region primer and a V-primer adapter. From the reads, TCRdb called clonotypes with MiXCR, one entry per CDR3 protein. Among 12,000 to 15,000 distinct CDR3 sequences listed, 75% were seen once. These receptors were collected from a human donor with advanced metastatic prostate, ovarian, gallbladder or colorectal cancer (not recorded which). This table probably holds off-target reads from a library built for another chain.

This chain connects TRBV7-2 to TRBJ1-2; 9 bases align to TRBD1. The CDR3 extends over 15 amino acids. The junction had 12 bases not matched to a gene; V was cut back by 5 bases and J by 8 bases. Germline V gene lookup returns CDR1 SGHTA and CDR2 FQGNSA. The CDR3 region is CASSPTTGGIGGYTF. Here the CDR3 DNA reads TGTGCCAGCAGCCCAACGACAGGGGGGATCGGGGGCTACACCTTC.

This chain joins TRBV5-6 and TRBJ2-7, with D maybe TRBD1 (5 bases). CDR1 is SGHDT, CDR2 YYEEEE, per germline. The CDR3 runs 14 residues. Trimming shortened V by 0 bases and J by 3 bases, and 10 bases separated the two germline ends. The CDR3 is CASSLEQAFYEQYF. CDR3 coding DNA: TGTGCCAGCAGCTTGGAACAGGCCTTCTACGAGCAGTACTTC.

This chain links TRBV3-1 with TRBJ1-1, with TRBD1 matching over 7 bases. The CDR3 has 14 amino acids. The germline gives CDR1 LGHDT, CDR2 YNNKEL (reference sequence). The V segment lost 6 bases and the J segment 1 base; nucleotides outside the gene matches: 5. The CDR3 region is CASRRGQTNTEAFF. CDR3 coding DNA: TGTGCCAGCAGACGGGGACAGACGAACACTGAAGCTTTCTTT. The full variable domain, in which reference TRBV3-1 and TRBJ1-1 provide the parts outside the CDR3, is DTAVSQTPKYLVTQMGNDKSIKCEQNLGHDTMYWYKQDSKKFLKIMFSYNNKELIINETVPNRFSPKSPDKAHLNLHINSLELGDSAVYFCASRRGQTNTEAFFGQGTRLTVV.

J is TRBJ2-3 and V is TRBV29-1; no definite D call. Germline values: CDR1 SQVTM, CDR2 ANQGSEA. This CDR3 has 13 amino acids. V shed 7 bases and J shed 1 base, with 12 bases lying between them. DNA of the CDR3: TGCAGCGGGACGGCACAAGGCACAGATACGCAGTATTTT. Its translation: CSGTAQGTDTQYF.

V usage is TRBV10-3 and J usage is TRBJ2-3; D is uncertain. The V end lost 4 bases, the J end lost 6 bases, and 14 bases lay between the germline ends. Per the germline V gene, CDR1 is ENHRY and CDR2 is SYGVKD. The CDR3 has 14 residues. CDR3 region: CAISATRVGDTQYF. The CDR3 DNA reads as TGTGCCATCAGTGCTACAAGGGTTGGGGATACGCAGTATTTT.

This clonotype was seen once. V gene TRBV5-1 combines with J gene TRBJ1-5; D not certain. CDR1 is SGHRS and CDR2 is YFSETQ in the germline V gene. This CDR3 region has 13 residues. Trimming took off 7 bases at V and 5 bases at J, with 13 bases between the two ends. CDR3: CASSTMYDQPQHF. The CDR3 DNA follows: TGCGCCAGCTCCACCATGTACGATCAGCCCCAGCATTTT.

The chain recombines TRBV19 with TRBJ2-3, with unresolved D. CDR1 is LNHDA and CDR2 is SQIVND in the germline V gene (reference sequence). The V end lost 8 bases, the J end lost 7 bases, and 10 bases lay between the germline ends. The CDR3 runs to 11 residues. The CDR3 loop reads CASPPRNTQYF. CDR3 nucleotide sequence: TGTGCCAGTCCCCCGAGAAATACGCAGTATTTT. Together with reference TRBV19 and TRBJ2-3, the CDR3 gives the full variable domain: DGGITQSPKYLFRKEGQNVTLSCEQNLNHDAMYWYRQDPGQGLRLIYYSQIVNDFQKGDIAEGYSVSREKKESFPLTVTSAQKNPTAFYLCASPPRNTQYFGPGTRLTVL.

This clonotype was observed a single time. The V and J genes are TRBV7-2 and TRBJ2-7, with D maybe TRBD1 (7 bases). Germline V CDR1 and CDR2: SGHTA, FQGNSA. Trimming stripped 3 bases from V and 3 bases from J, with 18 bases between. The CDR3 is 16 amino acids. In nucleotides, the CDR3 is TGTGCCAGCAGCTTCAGCCCCCAGGGGGAGGTCTACGAGCAGTACTTC. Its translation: CASSFSPQGEVYEQYF.

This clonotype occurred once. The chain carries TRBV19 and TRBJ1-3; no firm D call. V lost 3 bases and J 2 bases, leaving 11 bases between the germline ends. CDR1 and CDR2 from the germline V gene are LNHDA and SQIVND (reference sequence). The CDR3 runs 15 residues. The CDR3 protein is CASSMAVGAGNTIYF. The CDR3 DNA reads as TGTGCCAGTAGTATGGCTGTCGGGGCTGGAAACACCATATATTTT. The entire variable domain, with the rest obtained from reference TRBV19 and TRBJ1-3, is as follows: DGGITQSPKYLFRKEGQNVTLSCEQNLNHDAMYWYRQDPGQGLRLIYYSQIVNDFQKGDIAEGYSVSREKKESFPLTVTSAQKNPTAFYLCASSMAVGAGNTIYFGEGSWLTVV.

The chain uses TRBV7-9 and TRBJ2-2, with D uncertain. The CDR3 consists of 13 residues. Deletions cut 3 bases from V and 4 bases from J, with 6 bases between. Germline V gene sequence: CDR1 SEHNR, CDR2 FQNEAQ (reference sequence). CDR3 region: CASSLYSTGELFF. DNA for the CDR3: TGTGCCAGCAGCTTGTATAGCACCGGGGAGCTGTTTTTT.

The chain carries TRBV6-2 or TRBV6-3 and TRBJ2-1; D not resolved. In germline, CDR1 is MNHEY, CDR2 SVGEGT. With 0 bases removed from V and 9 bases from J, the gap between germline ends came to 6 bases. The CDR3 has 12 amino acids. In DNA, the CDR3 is TGTGCCAGCAGTTACTCATTCGGTGAGCAGTTCTTC. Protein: CASSYSFGEQFF.

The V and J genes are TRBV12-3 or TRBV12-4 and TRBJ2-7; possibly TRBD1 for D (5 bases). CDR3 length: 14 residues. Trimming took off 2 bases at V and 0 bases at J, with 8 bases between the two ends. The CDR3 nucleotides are TGTGCCAGCAGTTTAAGGCAGGGCTCCTACGAGCAGTACTTC. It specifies CASSLRQGSYEQYF.

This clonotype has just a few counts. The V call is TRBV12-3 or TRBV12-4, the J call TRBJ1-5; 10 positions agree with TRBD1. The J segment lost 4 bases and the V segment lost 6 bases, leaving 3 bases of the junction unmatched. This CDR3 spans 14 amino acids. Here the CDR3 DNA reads TGTGCCAGCAGCTGGACAGGGGGGAATCAGCCCCAGCATTTT. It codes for CASSWTGGNQPQHF.

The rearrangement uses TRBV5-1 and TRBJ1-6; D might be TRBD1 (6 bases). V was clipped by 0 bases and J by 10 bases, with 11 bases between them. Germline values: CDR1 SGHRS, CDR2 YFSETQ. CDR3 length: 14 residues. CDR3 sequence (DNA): TGCGCCAGCAGCTTGGTTCAGGGGCGCTCACCCCTCCACTTT. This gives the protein CASSLVQGRSPLHF. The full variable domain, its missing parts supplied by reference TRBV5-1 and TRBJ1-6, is KAGVTQTPRYLIKTRGQQVTLSCSPISGHRSVSWYQQTPGQGLQFLFEYFSETQRNKGNFPGRFSGRQFSNSRSEMNVSTLELGDSALYLCASSLVQGRSPLHFGNGTRLTVT.

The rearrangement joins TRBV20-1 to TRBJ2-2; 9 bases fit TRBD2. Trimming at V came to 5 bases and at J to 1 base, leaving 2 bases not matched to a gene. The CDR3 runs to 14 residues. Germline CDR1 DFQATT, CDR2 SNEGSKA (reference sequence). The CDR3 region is CSAPSGVNTGELFF. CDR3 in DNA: TGCAGTGCTCCTAGCGGGGTGAACACCGGGGAGCTGTTTTTT.

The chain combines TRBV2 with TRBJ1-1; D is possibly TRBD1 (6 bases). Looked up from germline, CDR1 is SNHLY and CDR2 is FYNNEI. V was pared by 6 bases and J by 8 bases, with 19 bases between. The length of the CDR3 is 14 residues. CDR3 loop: CASSGPLAGAEAFF. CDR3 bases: TGTGCCAGCAGCGGGCCACTCGCAGGGGCAGAAGCTTTCTTT. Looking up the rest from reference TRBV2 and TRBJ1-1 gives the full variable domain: EPEVTQTPSHQVTQMGQEVILRCVPISNHLYFYWYRQILGQKVEFLVSFYNNEISEKSEIFDDQFSVERPDGSNFTLKIRSTKLEDSAMYFCASSGPLAGAEAFFGQGTRLTVV.

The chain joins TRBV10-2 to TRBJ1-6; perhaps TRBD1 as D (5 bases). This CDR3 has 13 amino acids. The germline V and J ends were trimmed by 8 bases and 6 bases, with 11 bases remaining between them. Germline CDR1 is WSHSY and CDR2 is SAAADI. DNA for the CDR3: TGCGCCAGCTCCGGGACGACTAATTCACCCCTCCACTTT. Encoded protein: CASSGTTNSPLHF.

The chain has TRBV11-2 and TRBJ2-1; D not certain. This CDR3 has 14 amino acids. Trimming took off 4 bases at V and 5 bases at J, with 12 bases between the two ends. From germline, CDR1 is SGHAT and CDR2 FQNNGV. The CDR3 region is CASSSRLKNNEQFF. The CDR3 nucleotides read TGTGCCAGCAGCTCCCGACTGAAGAACAATGAGCAGTTCTTC.

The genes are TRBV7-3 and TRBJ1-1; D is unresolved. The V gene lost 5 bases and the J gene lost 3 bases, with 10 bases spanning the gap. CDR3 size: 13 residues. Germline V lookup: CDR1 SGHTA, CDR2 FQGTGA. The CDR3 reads CASSTLPDTEAFF. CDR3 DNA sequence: TGTGCCAGCAGCACCCTGCCGGACACTGAAGCTTTCTTT.

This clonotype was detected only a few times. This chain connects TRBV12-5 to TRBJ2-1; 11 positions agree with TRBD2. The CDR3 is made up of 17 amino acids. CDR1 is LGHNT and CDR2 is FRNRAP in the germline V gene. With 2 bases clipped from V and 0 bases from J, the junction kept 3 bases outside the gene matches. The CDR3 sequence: CASGLPSGGSSYNEQFF. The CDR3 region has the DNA TGTGCTAGTGGTTTGCCTAGCGGGGGGAGCTCCTACAATGAGCAGTTCTTC.

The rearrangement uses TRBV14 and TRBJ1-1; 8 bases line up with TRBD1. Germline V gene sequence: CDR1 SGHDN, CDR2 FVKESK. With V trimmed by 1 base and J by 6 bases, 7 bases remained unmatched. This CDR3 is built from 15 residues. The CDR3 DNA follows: TGTGCCAGCAGCCAAGTCAGGGGGCTATTTGCTGAAGCTTTCTTT. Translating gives CASSQVRGLFAEAFF.